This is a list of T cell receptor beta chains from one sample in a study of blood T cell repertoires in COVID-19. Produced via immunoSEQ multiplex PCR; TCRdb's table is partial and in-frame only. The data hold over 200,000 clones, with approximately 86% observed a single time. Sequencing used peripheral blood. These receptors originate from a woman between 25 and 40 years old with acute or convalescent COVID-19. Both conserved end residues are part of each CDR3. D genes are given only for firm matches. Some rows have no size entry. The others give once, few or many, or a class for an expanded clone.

CDR3nt: TGTGCCCGTTGGACTAGCGGGACGGGGCAGTACTTC
CDR3aa: CARWTSGTGQYF
v_gene: TRBV6-5
len: 12
j_gene: TRBJ2-7
d_gene: TRBD2
abundance: .

CDR3nt: TGTGCCAGCAGTAATACAGGGCGCGCTAATGAAAAACTGTTTTTT
CDR3aa: CASSNTGRANEKLFF
v_gene: TRBV9
len: 15
j_gene: TRBJ1-4
d_gene: .
abundance: .

CDR3nt: TGTGCCAGCAGCTTAGACGAGGGAGGCTACGAGCAGTACTTC
CDR3aa: CASSLDEGGYEQYF
v_gene: TRBV7-9
len: 14
j_gene: TRBJ2-7
d_gene: .
abundance: .

CDR3nt: TGTGCCACCCGCGGACAGGGTCAATACGAGCAGTACTTC
CDR3aa: CATRGQGQYEQYF
v_gene: TRBV18
len: 13
j_gene: TRBJ2-7
d_gene: TRBD1
abundance: .

CDR3nt: TGTGCCAGCAGTCCACAGGGCGGCGGGTCGGAAGCTTTCTTT
CDR3aa: CASSPQGGGSEAFF
v_gene: TRBV6-6
len: 14
j_gene: TRBJ1-1
d_gene: .
abundance: .

CDR3nt: TGCGCCAGCAGCTCCTCAGGGATCACTGGAAACACCATATATTTT
CDR3aa: CASSSSGITGNTIYF
v_gene: TRBV5-1
len: 15
j_gene: TRBJ1-3
d_gene: .
abundance: .

CDR3nt: TGTGCCAGTAGTGGGGAGGACAGGGCCCCTGGTGAGCAGTACTTC
CDR3aa: CASSGEDRAPGEQYF
v_gene: TRBV19
len: 15
j_gene: TRBJ2-7
d_gene: TRBD1
abundance: .

CDR3nt: TGCGCCAGCCAGGACAGGTTCTCCTACAATGAGCAGTTCTTC
CDR3aa: CASQDRFSYNEQFF
v_gene: TRBV10-2
len: 14
j_gene: TRBJ2-1
d_gene: TRBD1
abundance: once

CDR3nt: TGCGCCAGCAGCCAAGGACGGGAGCCTTCACCCCTCCACTTT
CDR3aa: CASSQGREPSPLHF
v_gene: TRBV4-3
len: 14
j_gene: TRBJ1-6
d_gene: .
abundance: .

CDR3nt: TGTGCCAGCAGCGTAGGGGGGGAGAGCACAGATACGCAGTATTTT
CDR3aa: CASSVGGESTDTQYF
v_gene: TRBV9
len: 15
j_gene: TRBJ2-3
d_gene: .
abundance: .

CDR3nt: TGTGCCAGCATGTTTATCCGAGGCCCGGGTCAAGAGGGTGCACACTACTTC
CDR3aa: CASMFIRGPGQEGAHYF
v_gene: TRBV2
len: 17
j_gene: TRBJ2-5
d_gene: .
abundance: .

CDR3nt: TGTGCCAGCAGCTCGAGGCGCAAAGCGAACACCGGGGAGCTGTTTTTT
CDR3aa: CASSSRRKANTGELFF
v_gene: TRBV7-9
len: 16
j_gene: TRBJ2-2
d_gene: .
abundance: .

CDR3nt: TGCGCCAGCCATCCAAGACACGATCGGGGCTACAATGAGCAGTTCTTC
CDR3aa: CASHPRHDRGYNEQFF
v_gene: TRBV10-1
len: 16
j_gene: TRBJ2-1
d_gene: .
abundance: once

CDR3nt: TGCGCCAGCAGCCAAGGGTTGGCTAGCGGGGGCACAGATACGCAGTATTTT
CDR3aa: CASSQGLASGGTDTQYF
v_gene: TRBV4-1
len: 17
j_gene: TRBJ2-3
d_gene: TRBD2
abundance: .

CDR3nt: TGTGCCAGCAGCCTCCGTGCAGGGTCGGATGAAAAACTGTTTTTT
CDR3aa: CASSLRAGSDEKLFF
v_gene: TRBV14
len: 15
j_gene: TRBJ1-4
d_gene: .
abundance: .

CDR3nt: TGTGCCAGCAGCTTCGGGATAGCTAATGAAAAACTGTTTTTT
CDR3aa: CASSFGIANEKLFF
v_gene: TRBV7-9
len: 14
j_gene: TRBJ1-4
d_gene: .
abundance: .

CDR3nt: TGTGCCAGCAGTTATGGGACTAGCGTACGGGGGACAGATACGCAGTATTTT
CDR3aa: CASSYGTSVRGTDTQYF
v_gene: TRBV7-6
len: 17
j_gene: TRBJ2-3
d_gene: TRBD2
abundance: once

CDR3nt: TGTGCCAGCAGTGAAACAGCTAACTATGGCTACACCTTC
CDR3aa: CASSETANYGYTF
v_gene: TRBV25-1
len: 13
j_gene: TRBJ1-2
d_gene: .
abundance: once

CDR3nt: TGCGCCAGCAGCCGAGGGGGCGGGAACACCGGGGAGCTGTTTTTT
CDR3aa: CASSRGGGNTGELFF
v_gene: TRBV5-1
len: 15
j_gene: TRBJ2-2
d_gene: TRBD1
abundance: .

CDR3nt: TGTGCCAGCAGCCCGGCACTGACGACAGGGGATAATTCACCCCTCCACTTT
CDR3aa: CASSPALTTGDNSPLHF
v_gene: TRBV9
len: 17
j_gene: TRBJ1-6
d_gene: TRBD1
abundance: .

CDR3nt: TGTGCCAGCAGCTTAGGTGCGGAGTCCTACGAGCAGTACTTC
CDR3aa: CASSLGAESYEQYF
v_gene: TRBV11-2
len: 14
j_gene: TRBJ2-7
d_gene: .
abundance: .

CDR3nt: TGTGCCAGCAGCCGCGGCGGGACAGGGTACATAGATACGCAGTATTTT
CDR3aa: CASSRGGTGYIDTQYF
v_gene: TRBV5-4
len: 16
j_gene: TRBJ2-3
d_gene: TRBD1
abundance: .

CDR3nt: TGTGCCAGCAGCTCAGGGGGAGGTTTTCCCTCACCCCTCCACTTT
CDR3aa: CASSSGGGFPSPLHF
v_gene: TRBV7-9
len: 15
j_gene: TRBJ1-6
d_gene: TRBD1
abundance: .

CDR3nt: TGTGCCAGCAGCCTATATGCTCGGGGGGCCGACAATGAGCAGTTCTTC
CDR3aa: CASSLYARGADNEQFF
v_gene: TRBV11-2
len: 16
j_gene: TRBJ2-1
d_gene: .
abundance: .

CDR3nt: TGTGCAAGTCGACAGACCGAAGCTTTCTTT
CDR3aa: CASRQTEAFF
v_gene: TRBV12-2
len: 10
j_gene: TRBJ1-1
d_gene: .
abundance: .

CDR3nt: TGTGCCAGCAGCCCATCACCTACCTTGACACCTTGTACCTACGAGCAGTACTTC
CDR3aa: CASSPSPTLTPCTYEQYF
v_gene: TRBV3-1/TRBV3-2
len: 18
j_gene: TRBJ2-7
d_gene: .
abundance: .

CDR3nt: TGTGCCAGCAGCCAGGGGGCGTCAGATACGCAGTATTTT
CDR3aa: CASSQGASDTQYF
v_gene: TRBV27
len: 13
j_gene: TRBJ2-3
d_gene: TRBD1
abundance: .

CDR3nt: TGTGCCAGCAGCTTAGGGCAGAGCACAGATACGCAGTATTTT
CDR3aa: CASSLGQSTDTQYF
v_gene: TRBV7-2
len: 14
j_gene: TRBJ2-3
d_gene: .
abundance: .

CDR3nt: TGTGCCAGCAGCTTCGGACTAGCGGGAGCAGTTCCCAATGAGCAGTTCTTC
CDR3aa: CASSFGLAGAVPNEQFF
v_gene: TRBV7-2
len: 17
j_gene: TRBJ2-1
d_gene: TRBD2
abundance: .

CDR3nt: TGTGCCAGCAGCATACCGGGACTAGCTACCTACGAGCAGTACTTC
CDR3aa: CASSIPGLATYEQYF
v_gene: TRBV5-6
len: 15
j_gene: TRBJ2-7
d_gene: TRBD2
abundance: .

CDR3nt: TGTGCCAGCAGTTACGGGGGGGCCGGAACCCGGCTAGCGGGGAGTCAAGAGACCCAGTACTTC
CDR3aa: CASSYGGAGTRLAGSQETQYF
v_gene: TRBV6-2/TRBV6-3
len: 21
j_gene: TRBJ2-5
d_gene: TRBD2
abundance: .

CDR3nt: TGTGCCTGGAGTGTACGGGGGACAGGGGGTTCACCCCTCCACTTT
CDR3aa: CAWSVRGTGGSPLHF
v_gene: TRBV30
len: 15
j_gene: TRBJ1-6
d_gene: TRBD1
abundance: .

CDR3nt: TGTGCCTGGAGTGTACTTCAAGATACGCAGTATTTT
CDR3aa: CAWSVLQDTQYF
v_gene: TRBV30
len: 12
j_gene: TRBJ2-3
d_gene: .
abundance: once

CDR3nt: TGTGCCAGCAGGGCAGGGACTAGTAATCAGCCCCAGCATTTT
CDR3aa: CASRAGTSNQPQHF
v_gene: TRBV6-5
len: 14
j_gene: TRBJ1-5
d_gene: .
abundance: .

CDR3nt: TGTGCCAGCAGCTTGGAAGGGGCCCGATACAATGAGCAGTTCTTC
CDR3aa: CASSLEGARYNEQFF
v_gene: TRBV5-4
len: 15
j_gene: TRBJ2-1
d_gene: .
abundance: .

CDR3nt: TGTGCCAGCAGCTCCCCCGGGACAGGGGACGAAAAACTGTTTTTT
CDR3aa: CASSSPGTGDEKLFF
v_gene: TRBV6-5
len: 15
j_gene: TRBJ1-4
d_gene: TRBD1
abundance: .

CDR3nt: TGTGCCAGCAGCTTGATAACCGGGACTACGGGATCCGTTCAGTACTTC
CDR3aa: CASSLITGTTGSVQYF
v_gene: TRBV5-8
len: 16
j_gene: TRBJ2-4
d_gene: TRBD2
abundance: .

CDR3nt: TGTGCCAGTATTCCTACAGGTGGCGTCGATCAGCCCCAGCATTTT
CDR3aa: CASIPTGGVDQPQHF
v_gene: TRBV19
len: 15
j_gene: TRBJ1-5
d_gene: .
abundance: few

CDR3nt: TGCGCCAGCAGCAAGGAAGCGGGAGGGCCAGTAGATACGCAGTATTTT
CDR3aa: CASSKEAGGPVDTQYF
v_gene: TRBV5-1
len: 16
j_gene: TRBJ2-3
d_gene: TRBD2
abundance: .

CDR3nt: TGCGCCAGCAGCTCAGACAGGGGATTCCCTGCTGAGCAGTACTTC
CDR3aa: CASSSDRGFPAEQYF
v_gene: TRBV5-1
len: 15
j_gene: TRBJ2-7
d_gene: TRBD1
abundance: .

CDR3nt: TGTGCCAGTAGTATAGGGCCAGATGACAATGAGCAGTTCTTC
CDR3aa: CASSIGPDDNEQFF
v_gene: TRBV19
len: 14
j_gene: TRBJ2-1
d_gene: .
abundance: .

CDR3nt: TGCGCCAGCAGCCAGGCCCCCTCTTTTGCCTTTGACTACACCTTC
CDR3aa: CASSQAPSFAFDYTF
v_gene: TRBV4-3
len: 15
j_gene: TRBJ1-2
d_gene: .
abundance: .

CDR3nt: TGTGCCAGCAGCTTAGCGGGAGGGAGCACAGATACGCAGTATTTT
CDR3aa: CASSLAGGSTDTQYF
v_gene: TRBV7-3
len: 15
j_gene: TRBJ2-3
d_gene: TRBD2
abundance: few

CDR3nt: TGCGCCAGCACGACAACTTCCTCCGGGACAGGGAGTGGCGGGGTCTCAACGAACACTGAATCTTTCTTT
CDR3aa: CASTTTSSGTGSGGVSTNTESFF
v_gene: TRBV5-1
len: 23
j_gene: TRBJ1-1
d_gene: TRBD1
abundance: .

CDR3nt: TGCAGCGTTGGATCAGGGGCTAGCACCGGGGAGCTGTTTTTT
CDR3aa: CSVGSGASTGELFF
v_gene: TRBV29-1
len: 14
j_gene: TRBJ2-2
d_gene: .
abundance: .

CDR3nt: TGTGCCAGTAGCCCTCGGGGGGCAGGGAATCAGCCCCAGCATTTT
CDR3aa: CASSPRGAGNQPQHF
v_gene: TRBV19
len: 15
j_gene: TRBJ1-5
d_gene: .
abundance: .